One sample yielded the 19 T cell receptor beta chains listed below, sequenced in a study of blood T cell repertoires in COVID-19. The repertoire was sequenced with immunoSEQ multiplex PCR; TCRdb's copy has only in-frame clones and lacks some. The sample has around 190,000 clones, around three quarters seen once. Sequenced input: peripheral blood. The origin of the receptors is a man between 65 and 80 years old with active or convalescent COVID-19.

The rearrangement uses TRBV29-1 and TRBJ2-7; 7 bases are shared with TRBD1. Per the germline V gene, CDR1 is SQVTM and CDR2 is ANQGSEA. J gave up 2 bases and V 3 bases, and 7 bases lay outside the gene matches. This CDR3 contains 14 residues. CDR3: CSVDSAGGTYEQYF. The CDR3 region has the DNA TGCAGCGTTGACTCCGCAGGGGGAACCTACGAGCAGTACTTC.

The chain couples TRBV3-1 (or the pseudogene TRBV3-2) to TRBJ2-6; D unclear. The CDR3 has 16 residues. In germline, CDR1 is LGHDT, CDR2 YNNKEL (reference sequence). Trimming pared 0 bases from V and 2 bases from J, leaving 8 bases between. This CDR3 is CASSQDFSAGANVLTF. The CDR3 DNA reads as TGTGCCAGCAGCCAAGATTTCAGCGCTGGGGCCAACGTCCTGACTTTC.

The chain links TRBV7-6 to TRBJ1-1; no firm D call. V shed 1 base and J shed 1 base, with 10 bases lying between them. The CDR3 contains 15 residues. The germline V gene encodes CDR1 SGHVS and CDR2 FNYEAQ. The CDR3 nucleotides are TGTGCCAGCAGCTTAGAGAATCGAGAGAACACTGAAGCTTTCTTT. The encoded protein is CASSLENRENTEAFF. Complete variable domain (other parts from reference TRBV7-6 and TRBJ1-1): GAGVSQSPRYKVTKRGQDVALRCDPISGHVSLYWYRQALGQGPEFLTYFNYEAQQDKSGLPNDRFSAERPEGSISTLTIQRTEQRDSAMYRCASSLENRENTEAFFGQGTRLTVV.

The chain carries TRBV5-1 and TRBJ1-4; TRBD1 matches at 10 bases. This CDR3 has 14 amino acids. CDR1 is SGHRS, CDR2 YFSETQ, per germline. With V trimmed by 2 bases and J by 6 bases, 1 base remained unmatched. In DNA, the CDR3 is TGCGCCAGCAGCTTCGGACAGGGGGATGAAAAACTGTTTTTT. This codes for CASSFGQGDEKLFF.

V and J are TRBV27 and TRBJ2-1; TRBD2 agrees at 9 bases. Looked up from germline, CDR1 is MNHEY and CDR2 is SMNVEV (reference sequence). With 3 bases clipped from V and 9 bases from J, the junction kept 12 bases outside the gene matches. The CDR3 loop spans 16 amino acids. CDR3 sequence: CASSFMGRRGGREQFF. The DNA for the CDR3 is TGTGCCAGCAGTTTCATGGGTCGGCGGGGGGGCCGTGAGCAGTTCTTC.

This chain connects TRBV6-5 to TRBJ1-2, with 8 bases lining up with TRBD1. This CDR3 contains 14 residues. Germline trimming cut 0 bases from V and 7 bases from J; bases unmatched to any gene: 4. In germline, CDR1 is MNHEY, CDR2 SVGAGI. CDR3 residues: CASSYSGQDFGYTF. Written as DNA, the CDR3 is TGTGCCAGCAGTTACTCGGGACAGGACTTTGGCTACACCTTC.

Worth noting for this clone: The same CDR3 is also encoded by other DNA sequences in this sample. The chain recombines TRBV20-1 with TRBJ2-7, with TRBD2 matching over 14 bases. The CDR3 loop spans 16 amino acids. CDR1 and CDR2 (germline): DFQATT, SNEGSKA (reference sequence). Unmatched junction bases numbered 5, after V lost 3 bases and J lost 1 base. CDR3 nucleotide sequence: TGCAGTGCTAGTGTTGGACTAGCGGGGGGATCCTACGAGCAGTACTTC. Residues: CSASVGLAGGSYEQYF.

The chain has TRBV5-6 and TRBJ2-5, with D possibly being TRBD1 (6 bases). The CDR3 length is 15 residues. Trimming left V 5 bases short and J 2 bases short, with 16 bases between. Germline V gene data show CDR1 as SGHDT and CDR2 as YYEEEE. Written as DNA, the CDR3 is TGTGCCAGCAGTCATGACAGGTTCGATCAAGAGACCCAGTACTTC. Protein: CASSHDRFDQETQYF. Full variable domain (remainder filled in from reference TRBV5-6 and TRBJ2-5): DAGVTQSPTHLIKTRGQQVTLRCSPKSGHDTVSWYQQALGQGPQFIFQYYEEEERQRGNFPDRFSGHQFPNYSSELNVNALLLGDSALYLCASSHDRFDQETQYFGPGTRLLVL.

The CDR3 spells CASSIASGSYEQYF. In nucleotides, the CDR3 is TGTGCCAGCAGTATCGCTAGCGGAAGCTACGAGCAGTACTTC. The V and J genes are TRBV7-9 and TRBJ2-7, with 7 bases fitting TRBD2. The length of the CDR3 is 14 residues. Unmatched junction bases numbered 8, after V lost 6 bases and J lost 3 bases. CDR1 and CDR2 (germline): SEHNR, FQNEAQ (reference sequence).

V gene TRBV9 combines with J gene TRBJ2-7, with 8 positions matching TRBD2. Germline CDR1 SGDLS, CDR2 YYNGEE. This CDR3 spans 14 amino acids. Trimming took 2 bases from V and 3 from J; bases not matched to a gene: 4. The CDR3 is CASSVQAGVYEQYF. The CDR3 nucleotides are TGTGCCAGCAGCGTCCAAGCGGGAGTCTACGAGCAGTACTTC.

CDR3 bases: TGTGCCAGCAGCAGAACGGGAGAAAAGTACGAGCAGTACTTC. As protein: CASSRTGEKYEQYF. V and J are TRBV3-1 (or the pseudogene TRBV3-2) and TRBJ2-7, with a weak D call TRBD2 (6 bases). V lost 5 bases to trimming and J lost 4 bases, with 15 bases between them. The CDR3 loop spans 14 amino acids. The germline V gene encodes CDR1 LGHDT and CDR2 YNNKEL (reference sequence).

The chain links TRBV28 to TRBJ2-5; possible D gene TRBD1, 6 bases. From germline, CDR1 is MDHEN and CDR2 SYDVKM. CDR3 size: 14 residues. V lost 5 bases to trimming and J lost 5 bases, with 15 bases between them. The CDR3 spells CASSITTGYETQYF. In DNA form, the CDR3 reads TGTGCCAGCAGTATTACTACAGGGTATGAGACCCAGTACTTC.

The CDR3 reads CATSRDRYSPLHF. CDR3 bases: TGTGCCACCAGCCGGGACAGGTATTCACCCCTCCACTTT. The gene calls are TRBV15 and TRBJ1-6; TRBD1 matches 8 bases. In germline, CDR1 is LNHNV, CDR2 YYDKDF (reference sequence). This CDR3 has 13 residues. V shed 5 bases and J 8 bases; nucleotides not matched to a gene: 2.

The J gene is TRBJ2-2, the V gene TRBV5-6; 7 bases line up with TRBD1. Germline V CDR1 and CDR2: SGHDT, YYEEEE. This CDR3 is 15 amino acids long. With V trimmed by 4 bases and J by 6 bases, 9 bases remained unmatched. CDR3 residues: CASSARQGVAGELFF. CDR3 coding DNA: TGTGCCAGCAGCGCCCGACAGGGTGTGGCCGGGGAGCTGTTTTTT.

V and J are TRBV28 and TRBJ2-4; maybe TRBD1 (5 bases). This CDR3 contains 18 residues. Germline CDR1 and CDR2: MDHEN and SYDVKM. V lost 3 bases and J 8 bases, leaving 26 bases between the germline ends. The CDR3 region is CASSFALWGPVRTHIQYF. CDR3 DNA sequence: TGTGCCAGCAGTTTTGCCCTTTGGGGCCCGGTACGGACACACATTCAGTACTTC.

This clone has ten or more counts. Other DNA sequences from this sample encode an identical CDR3 as well. The chain joins TRBV19 to TRBJ1-1; the D is unclear. The CDR3 is 11 residues long. Looked up from germline, CDR1 is LNHDA and CDR2 is SQIVND (reference sequence). V was cut by 5 bases and J by 5 bases, with 6 bases left in between. The CDR3 coding sequence is TGTGCCAGTAGTCAGCGGACTGAAGCTTTCTTT. Its protein product is CASSQRTEAFF.

CDR3 nucleotide sequence: TGTGCCAGCAGCTTAGGTTCGGGAAATCATGAGCAGTTCTTC. This sequence encodes CASSLGSGNHEQFF. The chain is built from TRBV7-9 and TRBJ2-1; D may be TRBD2 (5 bases). CDR1 is SEHNR, CDR2 FQNEAQ, per germline (reference sequence). There are 14 residues in the CDR3. V gave up 1 base and J gave up 8 bases, with 12 bases separating them.

This clone was recorded once. The V call is TRBV7-9, the J call TRBJ1-4; D remains ambiguous. The CDR3 totals 16 residues. V was pared by 1 base and J by 8 bases, with 17 bases between. In germline, CDR1 is SEHNR, CDR2 FQNEAQ (reference sequence). In DNA form, the CDR3 reads TGTGCCAGCAGCTTAGAGCTTGCAGGTATCTCGGAAAAACTGTTTTTT. Its protein is CASSLELAGISEKLFF.

The V gene is TRBV2, the J gene TRBJ2-3; D is perhaps TRBD1 (5 bases). Trimming pared 2 bases from V and 2 bases from J, leaving 11 bases between. The CDR3 consists of 15 residues. Germline-derived CDR1 and CDR2 are SNHLY and FYNNEI. This chain's CDR3 is CASSELGRDTDTQYF. The CDR3 DNA sequence: TGTGCCAGCAGTGAATTAGGCAGGGACACAGATACGCAGTATTTT.